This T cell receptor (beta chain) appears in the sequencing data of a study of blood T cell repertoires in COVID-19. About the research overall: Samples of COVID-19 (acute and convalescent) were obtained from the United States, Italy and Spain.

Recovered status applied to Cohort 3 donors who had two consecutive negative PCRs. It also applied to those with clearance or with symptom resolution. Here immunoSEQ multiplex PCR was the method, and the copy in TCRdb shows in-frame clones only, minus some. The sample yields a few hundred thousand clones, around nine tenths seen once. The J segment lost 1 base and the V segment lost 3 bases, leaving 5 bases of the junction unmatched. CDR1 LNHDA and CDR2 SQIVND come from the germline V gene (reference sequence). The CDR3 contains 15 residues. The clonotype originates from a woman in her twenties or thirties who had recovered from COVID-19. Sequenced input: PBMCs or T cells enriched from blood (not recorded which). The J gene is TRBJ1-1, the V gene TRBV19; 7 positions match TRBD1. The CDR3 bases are TGTGCCAGTAGTATTGGACAGGCCAAGAACACTGAAGCTTTCTTT. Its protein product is CASSIGQAKNTEAFF.